This section outlines one TCR beta chain sequence together with its context. Seattle patients were enrolled during active infection and followed longitudinally. This sample is part of a study of blood T cell repertoires in COVID-19. Looking at the study overall: The United States, Italy and Spain supplied acute and convalescent COVID-19 samples. Sources were T cells, B-cell-depleted T cells, or PBMCs; the material itself was cDNA or gDNA.

Authors' analysis steps: The authors estimated nucleated cell counts from reference gene primer amplification. Repertoires were generated with immunoSEQ multiplex PCR, while TCRdb's copy carries only in-frame clones and drops some. V and J calls and clone size are as listed in that table; D and trimming were resolved from the DNA. The sample includes over 200,000 clones, about 90% of them seen just once. Germline V gives CDR1 SEHNR, CDR2 FQNEAQ (reference sequence). The V end was cut by 2 bases, the J end by 9 bases, with 14 bases between. CDR3 size: 15 residues. Material: peripheral blood. This chain links TRBV7-9 with TRBJ1-6; D is unclear. This TCR was sampled from a man aged 55 to 69 with COVID-19, enrolled during active disease. The CDR3 loop is CASSLIASAGSPLHF. The CDR3 DNA follows: TGTGCCAGCAGCTTAATCGCTTCAGCGGGTTCACCCCTCCACTTT.